These T cell receptor beta chains were read from a single sample in a study of T cell repertoires in cytomegalovirus infection. MiXCR, applied by TCRdb to the reads, yields one record per CDR3 protein. In the table there are about 740,000 distinct CDR3 sequences, roughly 35% of which are singletons. Sequencing was carried out using PBMCs. These receptors were collected from a human donor in good health (CMV status not recorded). Some clones in this sample may be carry-over from other donors' samples. The CDR3 runs from the conserved cysteine through the conserved F or W. A D gene is named only where the DNA matches it firmly. Some rows mark clone size as missing; the rest say once, few, many or name a class of expanded clone.

V	J	D	size	DNA	CDR3
TRBV7-2	TRBJ2-6	-	many	TGTGCCAGCAGCTTAGCATCAGGGAGCTCTGGGGCCAACGTCCTGACTTTC	CASSLASGSSGANVLTF
TRBV7-4	TRBJ1-2	-	-	TGTGCCAGCAGCTTAGACAGTACGAATGGCTACACCTTC	CASSLDSTNGYTF
TRBV12-3/TRBV12-4	TRBJ2-2	-	-	TGTGCCAGCAGTCCCTCAAGACAGGCCAAGAACACCGGGGAGCTGTTTTTT	CASSPSRQAKNTGELFF
TRBV27	TRBJ1-5	-	-	TGTGCCAGCAGTAATAGTTATAGCAATCAGCCCCAGCATTTT	CASSNSYSNQPQHF
TRBV27	TRBJ2-1	-	-	TGTGCCAGCAGGTTGGTCGCCTACAATGAGCAGTTCTTC	CASRLVAYNEQFF
TRBV20-1	TRBJ2-7	-	few	TGCAGTGCCCCGGACAGTGGGAGCTCCTACGAGCAGTACTTC	CSAPDSGSSYEQYF
TRBV6-8	TRBJ2-7	-	-	TGTGCCAGCAGTTACCTTCGGACAGACCCGACCGATGAGCAGTACTTC	CASSYLRTDPTDEQYF
TRBV4-1	TRBJ1-5	-	few	TGCGCCAGCAGCCGAGGCCTGGAAGGTATTCAGCCCCAGCATTTT	CASSRGLEGIQPQHF
TRBV7-2	TRBJ2-3	-	-	TGTGCCAGCAGCTCCGGATCCTCAGATACGCAGTATTTT	CASSSGSSDTQYF
TRBV5-4	TRBJ2-2	TRBD1	few	TGTGCCAGCAGCTCTCTACAGGGGCTAGGAAGCACCGGGGAGCTGTTTTTT	CASSSLQGLGSTGELFF
TRBV10-3	TRBJ2-3	-	-	TGTGCCATCAGTGAGCCCCGCGGGGGCACAGATACGCAGTATTTT	CAISEPRGGTDTQYF
TRBV27	TRBJ1-3	-	few	TGTGCCAGCAGTTTAAAGGGGACAAACACCATATATTTT	CASSLKGTNTIYF
TRBV10-3	TRBJ2-1	TRBD2	-	TGTGCCACGGGACTAGAGATAGGGAATGAGCAGTTCTTC	CATGLEIGNEQFF
TRBV29-1	TRBJ1-2	-	many	TGCAGCGTTGAAGATCCCATTATTGGGTCGGGAGGCTACACCTTC	CSVEDPIIGSGGYTF
TRBV4-1	TRBJ1-6	TRBD1	-	TGCGCCAGCAGCCAAGATTACGCTGGACAGGGCTCAGGGGGACCCCTCCACTTT	CASSQDYAGQGSGGPLHF
TRBV4-2	TRBJ2-5	TRBD2	few	TGTGCCAGCAGCCAAGTGTCCACTAGCGGGAGAGCTAGATCAGCCCAGTACTTC	CASSQVSTSGRARSAQYF
TRBV7-8	TRBJ2-2	-	many	TGTGCCAGCAGCTCCAGAATGAGGGACACCGGGGAGCTGTTTTTT	CASSSRMRDTGELFF
TRBV7-2	TRBJ2-2	-	many	TGTGCCAGCAGCGTGAGGGGGATCGGGGAGCTGTTTTTT	CASSVRGIGELFF
TRBV6-8	TRBJ2-1	-	-	TGTGCCAGCAGTTACGGGCCCCACAGAAAGCAGTTCTTC	CASSYGPHRKQFF
TRBV27	TRBJ1-5	TRBD1	-	TGTGCCAGCAGTTTAAGGGGGACAGGGCGTGGTGGCAGAAATCAGCCCCAGCATTTT	CASSLRGTGRGGRNQPQHF
TRBV7-9	TRBJ2-7	-	-	TGTGCCAGCAGCGTAACAACAGGGACCTACGAGCAGTACTTC	CASSVTTGTYEQYF
TRBV5-1	TRBJ2-7	-	-	TGCGCCAGCCGGACCGGGGCAGCCTCCACTTTTTCCTACGAGCAGTACTTC	CASRTGAASTFSYEQYF
TRBV24-1	TRBJ1-2	TRBD1	-	TGTGCCACCAGTGATCCCGGGACAGGGGTGGATGGCTACACCTTC	CATSDPGTGVDGYTF
TRBV7-8	TRBJ2-1	TRBD1	many	TGTGCCAGCAGCTGGGACAGGGAGGGTGAGCAGTTCTTC	CASSWDREGEQFF
TRBV28	TRBJ1-4	TRBD1	-	TGTGCCAGCAGTAAAGGGGGCGCAGCCGTTAATGAAAAACTGTTTTTT	CASSKGGAAVNEKLFF
TRBV10-3	TRBJ2-7	TRBD2	-	TGTGCCATCAGTGAACCCGTCGGGAGGGCCCTATACGAGCAGTACTTC	CAISEPVGRALYEQYF
TRBV28	TRBJ2-7	TRBD1	-	TGTGCCAGCAGTTTGTGGACAGGATACGAGCAGTACTTC	CASSLWTGYEQYF
TRBV2	TRBJ2-1	-	-	TGTGCCAGCAGCGCACGGACCGCCGAGTACAATGAGCAGTTCTTC	CASSARTAEYNEQFF
TRBV6-2/TRBV6-3	TRBJ1-2	-	-	TGTGCCAGCAGTGACCGCGGCAGCGACGATTATGGCTACACCTTC	CASSDRGSDDYGYTF
TRBV27	TRBJ1-2	TRBD1	few	TGTGCCAGCAGTCCCTATCGGGACAGGGGGCGGGGCTACACCTTC	CASSPYRDRGRGYTF
TRBV2	TRBJ1-1	-	-	TGTGCCAGCAGTACAAGTAACACTGAAGCTTTCTTT	CASSTSNTEAFF
TRBV5-6	TRBJ2-7	-	few	TGTGCCAGCAGCTTGAGCCCGGGGGCAGGCAGCTACGAGCAGTACTTC	CASSLSPGAGSYEQYF
TRBV15	TRBJ1-1	TRBD1	-	TGTGCAACAGGGGGCTCCATGAACACTGAAGCTTTCTTT	CATGGSMNTEAFF
TRBV7-2	TRBJ2-7	TRBD1	-	TGTGCCAGCAGCTTGGCGGGACAGGGACTTTACGAGCAGTACTTC	CASSLAGQGLYEQYF
TRBV7-8	TRBJ2-5	TRBD2	few	TGTGCCAGCAGCCCCCGACTAGCGGGGGAGAAAGAGACCCAGTACTTC	CASSPRLAGEKETQYF
TRBV15	TRBJ2-4	-	-	TGTGCCACCAACGATGGGGTGGGCAAAAACATTCAGTACTTC	CATNDGVGKNIQYF
TRBV7-8	TRBJ2-1	TRBD2	many	TGTGCCAGCAGCACACTAGCGGAGACCTACAATGAGCAGTTCTTC	CASSTLAETYNEQFF
TRBV12-3/TRBV12-4	TRBJ2-3	-	-	TGTGCCAGCATGAACGTAGATACGCAGTATTTT	CASMNVDTQYF
TRBV3-1	TRBJ2-1	-	-	TGTGCCAGCAGCCAAGACCCAGGGACCTACAATGAGCAGTTCTTC	CASSQDPGTYNEQFF
TRBV7-2	TRBJ1-5	TRBD1	few	TGTGCCAGCAGCTTCGGGACAGGGGCGACGGGCAATCAGCCCCAGCATTTT	CASSFGTGATGNQPQHF
TRBV7-6	TRBJ2-5	TRBD2	-	TGTGCCAGCAGCCCCGGGACTAGAGGTCAAGAGACCCAGTACTTC	CASSPGTRGQETQYF